This T cell receptor beta chain was documented in a study of neoadjuvant nivolumab and ipilimumab in lung cancer. Regarding the study as a whole: Only a single major-pathologic-response sample was available for clonality analysis. TCR richness and clonality were higher in tumors than adjacent uninvolved lung.

CDR3 length: 17 amino acids. V was cut by 5 bases and J by 0 bases, with 17 bases left in between. Germline V gene lookup returns CDR1 KGHSH and CDR2 LQKENI. The repertoire was sequenced with immunoSEQ multiplex PCR; TCRdb's copy has only in-frame clones and lacks some. The sample includes about 18,000 clones, more than 75% of them seen just once. Note on this clone: What it recognizes is unknown.

The sample was peripheral blood, taken before neoadjuvant nivolumab, alone or with ipilimumab. The receptor was derived from an adult with non-small cell lung cancer. The rearrangement links TRBV18 to TRBJ1-5, with D unclear. CDR3 region: CASSYEYSTYSNQPQHF. In nucleotides, the CDR3 is TGTGCCAGCTCATACGAATATTCTACCTATAGCAATCAGCCCCAGCATTTT.